Listed here are 10 T cell receptor beta chains from one sample, sequenced in a study of technical replicates of blood from four donors. Some clones are missing from TCRdb's copy, which holds only in-frame ones; the method was immunoSEQ multiplex PCR. The sample carries some 78,000 clones, about 93% recorded once. Sequencing used T cells isolated from PBMCs. These receptor sequences come from a human donor in good health.

This clone is a singleton in its sample. J is TRBJ2-3 and V is TRBV4-1, with TRBD2 identical over 8 bases. This CDR3 contains 15 residues. Germline trimming cut 4 bases from V and 0 bases from J; bases unmatched to any gene: 3. The germline CDR1 and CDR2 sequences are MGHRA and YSYEKL. CDR3 sequence: CASSRVAGSTDTQYF. CDR3 bases: TGCGCCAGCAGCCGAGTAGCGGGAAGCACAGATACGCAGTATTTT.

This chain uses TRBV6-6 with TRBJ2-1; possibly TRBD2 for D (6 bases). Germline lookup yields CDR1 MNHNY and CDR2 SVGAGI (reference sequence). The V end was cut by 8 bases, the J end by 4 bases, with 18 bases between. CDR3 length equals 15 residues. The DNA of the CDR3 is TGTGCCAGCGTCCCCGGCGGGGTAGGATACAATGAGCAGTTCTTC. This encodes CASVPGGVGYNEQFF.

The chain recombines TRBV28 with TRBJ2-7; no definite D call. Germline V gene data show CDR1 as MDHEN and CDR2 as SYDVKM. The CDR3 sequence is 11 residues long. V shed 5 bases and J shed 2 bases, with 4 bases lying between them. CDR3 in amino acids: CASSLAYEQYF. For the CDR3, the DNA is TGTGCCAGCAGTCTTGCCTACGAGCAGTACTTC.

V gene TRBV19 combines with J gene TRBJ2-1; 7 bases agree with TRBD2. The germline V gene has CDR1 LNHDA and CDR2 SQIVND (reference sequence). J gave up 8 bases and V 5 bases, and 12 bases lay outside the gene matches. The CDR3 totals 15 residues. CDR3 sequence reads: CASSAGDQWTDEQFF. Written as DNA, the CDR3 is TGTGCCAGTAGTGCGGGGGATCAGTGGACCGATGAGCAGTTCTTC.

The rearrangement uses TRBV25-1 and TRBJ2-5; 14 positions match TRBD2. Germline V gives CDR1 MGHDK, CDR2 SYGVNS. V shed 6 bases and J 2 bases; nucleotides not matched to a gene: 8. The length of the CDR3 is 17 residues. The CDR3 DNA sequence: TGTGCCAGCAGCCCGGGACTAGCGGGGGAGTTGCAAGAGACCCAGTACTTC. It translates to CASSPGLAGELQETQYF.

This chain uses TRBV27 with TRBJ1-4; D gene unclear. Germline V gene sequence: CDR1 MNHEY, CDR2 SMNVEV (reference sequence). The ends were cut back, 0 bases at V and 5 bases at J, with 13 bases in the middle. This CDR3 spans 16 amino acids. As DNA, the CDR3 is TGTGCCAGCAGTTTATCCATACAGACCATGAATGAAAAACTGTTTTTT. Residues: CASSLSIQTMNEKLFF. Together with reference TRBV27 and TRBJ1-4, the CDR3 gives the full variable domain: EAQVTQNPRYLITVTGKKLTVTCSQNMNHEYMSWYRQDPGLGLRQIYYSMNVEVTDKGDVPEGYKVSRKEKRNFPLILESPSPNQTSLYFCASSLSIQTMNEKLFFGSGTQLSVL.

This chain links TRBV4-1 with TRBJ2-7; TRBD2 matches at 11 bases. V lost 2 bases and J lost 7; bases outside the gene matches: 4. The CDR3 has 14 residues. Germline lookup yields CDR1 MGHRA and CDR2 YSYEKL. The DNA for the CDR3 is TGCGCCAGCAGCCAACTAGCGGGAGGTGGTGAGCAGTACTTC. It codes for CASSQLAGGGEQYF.

The genes are TRBV29-1 and TRBJ2-2, with a tentative D call TRBD1 (6 bases). CDR1 and CDR2 (germline): SQVTM, ANQGSEA. Trimming took 6 bases from V and 4 from J, leaving 21 bases between them. The CDR3 runs 16 residues. The CDR3 spells CSVPGHGLGPTGELFF. The CDR3, as DNA: TGCAGCGTCCCGGGACACGGACTGGGGCCCACCGGGGAGCTGTTTTTT.

The chain recombines TRBV6-6 with TRBJ1-4, with D unclear. In germline, CDR1 is MNHNY, CDR2 SVGAGI (reference sequence). This CDR3 contains 15 residues. Trimming cost V 6 bases and J 7 bases, with 18 bases left between them. CDR3 amino acids: CASRLVGGVSEKLFF. CDR3 nucleotide sequence: TGTGCCAGCAGACTCGTGGGAGGCGTTAGTGAAAAACTGTTTTTT.

V usage is TRBV15 and J usage is TRBJ1-5; D may be TRBD1 (6 bases). Trimming took off 4 bases at V and 4 bases at J, with 14 bases between the two ends. Germline assignment: CDR1 LNHNV and CDR2 YYDKDF (reference sequence). There are 15 residues in the CDR3. CDR3 sequence (DNA): TGTGCCACCAGCAAAGGGGACATTCAAAATCAGCCCCAGCATTTT. As protein: CATSKGDIQNQPQHF.